This T cell receptor beta chain was sequenced in a study of cytomegalovirus exposure and HLA in healthy donors. This clone was observed a single time. 13 Jbeta primers and 60 Vbeta primers were used for the PCR. Libraries were prepared by immunoSEQ multiplex PCR; TCRdb keeps only in-frame clonotypes and omits some of them. The sample carries roughly 110,000 clones, around 79% recorded once. The CDR3 sequence is 13 residues long. Germline V lookup: CDR1 LNHDA, CDR2 SQIVND (reference sequence). V dropped 6 bases and J dropped 2 bases, with 10 bases sitting between them. The sequencing input was PBMCs. The TCR comes from a man in his 60s in good health and CMV-seronegative. The chain carries TRBV19 and TRBJ2-5; weak D call: TRBD2 (6 bases). The CDR3 nucleotides read TGTGCCAGTAGGATTGGGGGGCAAGAGACCCAGTACTTC. Protein product: CASRIGGQETQYF.